Listed here is a single T cell receptor beta chain. The sample belongs to a study of control samples from healthy donors and cancer patients. Using immunoSEQ multiplex PCR, the repertoire was profiled, and TCRdb retains in-frame clones only, with some absent. The sample includes about 150,000 clones, approximately 94% of them seen just once. V was trimmed by 2 bases and J by 3 bases, leaving 4 bases between them. The CDR3 loop spans 12 amino acids. Germline V gives CDR1 SQVTM, CDR2 ANQGSEA. The chain combines TRBV29-1 with TRBJ2-2, with D uncertain. The origin of this receptor is a woman aged 18-35 years in good health. The sample taken for sequencing was blood. The CDR3 reads CSVELYTGELFF. The CDR3 DNA follows: TGCAGCGTTGAACTTTACACCGGGGAGCTGTTTTTT.